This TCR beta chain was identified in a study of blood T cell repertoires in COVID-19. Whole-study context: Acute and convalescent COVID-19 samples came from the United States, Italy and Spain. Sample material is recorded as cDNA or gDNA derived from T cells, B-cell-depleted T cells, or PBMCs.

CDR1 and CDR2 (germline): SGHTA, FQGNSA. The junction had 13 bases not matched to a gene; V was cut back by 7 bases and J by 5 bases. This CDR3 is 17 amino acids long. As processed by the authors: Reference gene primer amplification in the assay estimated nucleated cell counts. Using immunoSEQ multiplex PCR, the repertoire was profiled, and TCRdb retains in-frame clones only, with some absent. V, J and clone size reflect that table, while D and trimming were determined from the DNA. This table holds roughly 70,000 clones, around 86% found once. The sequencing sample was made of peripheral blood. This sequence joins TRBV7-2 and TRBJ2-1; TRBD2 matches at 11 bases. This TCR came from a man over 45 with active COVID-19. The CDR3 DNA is TGTGCCAGCACCCAGGACCTAGCGGGAGGCGTAAACAATGAGCAGTTCTTC. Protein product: CASTQDLAGGVNNEQFF.